This T cell receptor (beta chain) emerged from a study of shared clonotypes between healthy human individuals. Study-wide context: Aged 18 to 49, the donors were a couple of women and a few men. Study results and limitations: Generation probability values for non-shared clonotypes were lower than those for clonotypes shared by all four donors.

Each PCR replicate from the sorted subsets contained about 180 ng DNA, which is some 30,000 T cell genomes. The assay was immunoSEQ multiplex PCR, and TCRdb's table has in-frame clones only and misses some. The table has 1 million to 1.2 million clones, 70% to 80% seen once. With respect to this clone: Its matching antigen is unknown.

This clonotype was obtained from a man between 18 and 35 years old in good health. Some clones in this sample may be carry-over from other donors' samples. The sample consisted of memory CD4+ T cells from PBMCs. Subset reported: CD45RA-negative fraction.

CDR3: CASSYPVSPMKTQYF. CDR3 in DNA: TGTGCCAGCAGTTATCCAGTCAGTCCCATGAAGACCCAGTACTTC. This chain uses TRBV27 with TRBJ2-5; D call uncertain. The V end was cut by 4 bases, the J end by 6 bases, with 18 bases between. The CDR3 length is 15 residues. CDR1 and CDR2 from the germline V gene are MNHEY and SMNVEV (reference sequence).